This T cell receptor (beta chain) originates from a study of T cells after yellow fever vaccination. For the study at large: It was SMART-Seq v4 Ultra Low Input that prepared the fractions with low cell numbers.

Points from the study as a whole: Abundant clonotypes from the bulk population could get into FACS-sorted repertoires as contaminants. Faster peaking, at day 5 versus 15, marked a secondary response that was weaker.

Germline CDR1 and CDR2: SEHNR and FQNEAQ (reference sequence). V was cut by 8 bases and J by 0 bases, with 10 bases left in between. The CDR3 spans 14 residues. As regards this clonotype: Its antigen is as yet unknown.

The TCR cDNA carried a universal primer site and UMIs from 5'RACE template switching. Via MiXCR, TCRdb re-called the 5' RACE reads, giving one row per CDR3 protein. Of around 600,000 distinct CDR3 sequences in the sample, over 9% were seen once. The source material was PBMCs, sampled on the day of the yellow fever booster vaccination. The receptor was derived from a man aged 25 to 40 who received the YFV17D yellow fever vaccine. The chain has TRBV7-9 and TRBJ2-2, with D uncertain. In nucleotides, the CDR3 is TGTGCCAGCTGGAGTGAGACGAACACCGGGGAGCTGTTTTTT. Translating gives CASWSETNTGELFF.